A selection of T cell receptor delta chains follows, all from one sample in a study of gamma-delta chains in newborns, infants, children. TCRdb used CATT to re-call clones from the reads. Among several thousand delta-chain clones listed, around 4.5% were seen once. Sequencing was performed on blood. Receptors were obtained from a child who was a newborn, infant or young child, either healthy, febrile or measles-vaccinated (not recorded which). CDR3s include the opening cysteine and the closing phenylalanine or tryptophan. D genes are given only for firm matches. Clone sizes are given selectively: once, few, many, or a class where the clone is expanded.

clone_size	j_call	d_call	v_call	cdr3_nt	cdr3_aa
medium-sized	TRDJ1	NA	TRDV2	TGTGCCTGTGACACCGTAGGGGAATCGTCTCCCTACCGGGCCGATAAACTCATCTTT	CACDTVGESSPYRADKLIF
few	TRDJ3	TRDD3	TRDV2	TGTGCCTGTGACACCTGGGGGATAGGCTCCTGGGACACCCGACAGATGTTTTTC	CACDTWGIGSWDTRQMFF
medium-sized	TRDJ1	NA	TRDV2	TGTGCCTGTTCAAGTTTGGGTGGTGGCACCGATAAACTCATCTTT	CACSSLGGGTDKLIF
medium-sized	TRDJ1	TRDD3	TRDV2	TGTGCCTGTGACTCCGTATCCGCTGGGGGAGGGTTGTACACCGATAAACTCATCTTT	CACDSVSAGGGLYTDKLIF
medium-sized	TRDJ3	NA	TRDV2	TGTGCCTGTGACACGGCGGAAACCCCCTCCTGGGACACCCGACAGATGTTTTTC	CACDTAETPSWDTRQMFF
NA	TRDJ1	NA	TRDV2	TGTGCCTGTGACACCGTGGGGGGTGCCTACCTGGAGAGGGGACGACCTTACACCGATAAACTCACCTTT	CACDTVGGAYLERGRPYTDKLTF
few	TRDJ1	TRDD3	TRDV2	TGTGCCTGTGACACACTCGGGGGACTGGGGGATAAGAGGACCGATAAACTCATCTTT	CACDTLGGLGDKRTDKLIF
few	TRDJ3	TRDD3	TRDV2	TGTGCCTGTGACGGGGCTGGGGGATACGCCTGGGACACCCGACAGATGTTTTTC	CACDGAGGYAWDTRQMFF
medium-sized	TRDJ1	TRDD3	TRDV2	TGTGCCTGTGACCTACTGGGGGATACGCCGGTCTCCACCGATAAACTCATCTTT	CACDLLGDTPVSTDKLIF
medium-sized	TRDJ1	TRDD3	TRDV2	TGTGCCTGTGACACCGTAGGGGGGGATACGAAGGATAAACTCATCTTT	CACDTVGGDTKDKLIF
large	TRDJ1	TRDD3	TRDV2	TGTGCCTGTGATCTACTGGGGGATACCACCGATAAACTCATCTTT	CACDLLGDTTDKLIF
few	TRDJ1	TRDD3	TRDV2	TGTGCCTGTGACACCCTCCTGGGGGATCCCCACTACACCGATAAACCCATCTTT	CACDTLLGDPHYTDKPIF
medium-sized	TRDJ1	TRDD3	TRDV1	TGTGCTCTTGGGGAAGGATGGCCCTTACTGGGGATATCGGGGTTCGATAAACTCATCTTT	CALGEGWPLLGISGFDKLIF
few	TRDJ2	NA	TRDV1	TGTGCTCTTGGGGAAAAAGCCTTCTTGGGCTGGGGAGGGACAGCACAACTCTTCTTT	CALGEKAFLGWGGTAQLFF
NA	TRDJ1	TRDD2	TRDV2	TGTGCCTGTGATCCCCTTCCTAACGGATCCGCGGGGGACAAACTCATCTTT	CACDPLPNGSAGDKLIF
large	TRDJ1	NA	TRDV2	TGTGCCTGTGACACCTGGGGGTCCGATAAACTCATCTTT	CACDTWGSDKLIF
medium-sized	TRDJ1	TRDD3	TRDV2	TGTGCCTGTGACCCCCTCCTTCCTAGACCCTCTTCTGGGGGATACGACAACGATAAACTCATCTTT	CACDPLLPRPSSGGYDNDKLIF
medium-sized	TRDJ3	NA	TRDV2	TGTGCCTGTGACACCGTAAGGGGGGGCTCCTGGGACACCCGACAGATGTTTTTC	CACDTVRGGSWDTRQMFF
medium-sized	TRDJ1	NA	TRDV2	TGTGCCTGTGATCCCCTCACTACCAACACCGATAAACTCATCTTT	CACDPLTTNTDKLIF
medium-sized	TRDJ1	TRDD3	TRDV2	TGTGCCTGTGACAAACTGGGGCCTTACACCGATAAACTCATCTTT	CACDKLGPYTDKLIF
medium-sized	TRDJ1	TRDD3	TRDV2	TGTGCCTGTACTGCTCGAACTGGGGGACCTTACACCGATAAACTCATCTTT	CACTARTGGPYTDKLIF
NA	TRDJ1	TRDD3	TRDV2	TGTGCCTGTGACCCCCTTACTGGGGGATACGCTGGACCCGGGGGTAACACCGATAAACTCATCTTT	CACDPLTGGYAGPGGNTDKLIF
medium-sized	TRDJ1	NA	TRDV2	TGTGCCTGTGACATGACTGGGAGGGTCACCGATAAACTCATCTTT	CACDMTGRVTDKLIF
medium-sized	TRDJ1	TRDD3	TRDV2	TGTGCCTGTGACCTACTGGGGGATACCGGGGCCGATAAACTCATCTTT	CACDLLGDTGADKLIF
medium-sized	TRDJ1	TRDD3	TRDV2	TGTGCCTGTGACACGGTACTGGGGGATAACAGGTACACCGATAAACTCATCTTT	CACDTVLGDNRYTDKLIF
medium-sized	TRDJ1	NA	TRDV2	TGTGCCTGTGACTCAGTGGGTCGGTCCTTTAATACCGATAAACTCATCTTT	CACDSVGRSFNTDKLIF
large	TRDJ3	TRDD3	TRDV2	TGTGCCTGTGACACCGTGGGGGATACCAGTACCGCCTGGGACACCCGACAGATGTTTTTC	CACDTVGDTSTAWDTRQMFF
few	TRDJ1	TRDD3	TRDV2	TGTGCCTGTGACTCCATCTTGGGGGATACGCGGTACACCGATAAACTCATCTTT	CACDSILGDTRYTDKLIF
medium-sized	TRDJ3	NA	TRDV2	TGTGCCTGTGACACCTATAGCTCCTGGGACACCCGACAGATGTTTTTC	CACDTYSSWDTRQMFF
NA	TRDJ3	TRDD3	TRDV2	TGTGCCTGTGACGCCGTGGATACGCGGTCCTGGGACACCCGACAGATGTTTTTC	CACDAVDTRSWDTRQMFF
large	TRDJ1	NA	TRDV2	TGTGCCTGTGACGATTTAGGGGCCTCGGGATACACCGATAAACTCATCTTT	CACDDLGASGYTDKLIF
few	TRDJ3	NA	TRDV2	TGTGCCTGTGACACCTGGGGGTCGTCCAGCTCCTGGGACACCCGACAGATGTTTTTC	CACDTWGSSSSWDTRQMFF
large	TRDJ1	TRDD3	TRDV2	TGTGCCTGTGACGGTCTGGGGGACTACACCGATAAACTCATCTTT	CACDGLGDYTDKLIF
medium-sized	TRDJ1	TRDD3	TRDV2	TGTGCCTGTGACAGACTGGGGGAGTACACCGATAAACTCATCTTT	CACDRLGEYTDKLIF
NA	TRDJ3	NA	TRDV2	TGTGCCTGTGACACGATCCCCCGGGGGTCAAGCTCCTGGGACACCCGACAGATGTTTTTC	CACDTIPRGSSSWDTRQMFF
few	TRDJ1	TRDD3	TRDV2	TGTGCCTGTGATTACGTACTGGGGGATACCCACACCGATAAACTCATCTTT	CACDYVLGDTHTDKLIF
NA	TRDJ1	TRDD3	TRDV2	TGTGCCTGTGACACCGTCGGGACTGGGGGCCCGGGCTACACCGATAGACTCATCTTT	CACDTVGTGGPGYTDRLIF
few	TRDJ1	NA	TRDV2	TGTGCCTGTGACACCGTGAACACTAGGAGGGCTAAACTCATCTTT	CACDTVNTRRAKLIF
few	TRDJ3	NA	TRDV2	TGTGCCTGTGACACCGTGGGGGCCTCTCCCTGGGACACCCGACAGATGTTTTTC	CACDTVGASPWDTRQMFF
large	TRDJ3	TRDD3	TRDV2	TGTGCCTGTGACTCCCCCTGGGGGATACGCGATCGTGAATCCTGGGACACCCGACAGATGTTTTTC	CACDSPWGIRDRESWDTRQMFF
NA	TRDJ1	TRDD3	TRDV2	TGTGCCTGTGACACGGTCGACTACGTCCGACTGGGGGTCCGTAAACTCATCTTT	CACDTVDYVRLGVRKLIF
few	TRDJ1	TRDD3	TRDV2	TGTGCCTGTGATAACTTACTGGGGAAGGGCGATAAACTCATCTTT	CACDNLLGKGDKLIF
few	TRDJ1	TRDD3	TRDV2	TGTGCCTGTGACACCATGTTTACTGGGGGATACGTCGGCGATAAACTCATCTTT	CACDTMFTGGYVGDKLIF
few	TRDJ1	NA	TRAV29/DV5	TGTGCAGCAACCGAGGGTCAACTTCCTAGTGTACACTCCCGTACTGGGGGGTACGCCGATAAACTCATCTTT	CAATEGQLPSVHSRTGGYADKLIF
NA	TRDJ1	TRDD3	TRDV2	TGTGCCTGTGACGGGCTGGGGGATACGGGGGCCGATAAACTCATCTTT	CACDGLGDTGADKLIF
medium-sized	TRDJ3	NA	TRDV2	TGTGCCTGTGACGTTCTGGGGAAAAATGAGTCCTGGGACACCCGACAGATGTTTTTC	CACDVLGKNESWDTRQMFF
NA	TRDJ1	TRDD3	TRDV2	TGTGCCTGTGACGTTTTGGGGGATAAGGGCACCGATAAACTCATCTTT	CACDVLGDKGTDKLIF
NA	TRDJ1	NA	TRDV2	TGTGCCTGTGACACCGTTGGGTCGTTTGCTGCGAACTCTGTCGGGTACACCGATAAACTCATCTTT	CACDTVGSFAANSVGYTDKLIF
medium-sized	TRDJ1	TRDD3	TRDV2	TGTGCCTGTCAACCTCTGGGGGGCCGGTACACCGATAAACTCATCTTT	CACQPLGGRYTDKLIF